Sequencing of this T cell receptor (beta chain) was carried out in a study of siplizumab effects on memory and regulatory T cells. Study-level results: Significant reduction of alloreactive sequences traceable to unstimulated CD4+ memory cells was observed with siplizumab.

Measured with immunoSEQ multiplex PCR; TCRdb has only the in-frame clones, and not every one. The table lists roughly 68,000 clones, 90% to 98% of them singletons, with 0.095% in the top ten. As to this clone: Its antigen is undetermined.

The length of the CDR3 is 14 residues. Trimming removed 1 base from V and 4 bases from J, with 8 bases in between. Germline V gives CDR1 SGHVS, CDR2 FNYEAQ. The J gene is TRBJ1-3, the V gene TRBV7-6; D gene uncertain. Sequencing was performed on naive CD8+ T cells sorted from blood. The receptor was derived from a human donor in good health. The CDR3 DNA follows: TGTGCCAGCAGCTTAGAACCGAGCGGAAACACCATATATTTT. Translation: CASSLEPSGNTIYF. Using reference TRBV7-6 and TRBJ1-3 for the parts outside the CDR3, the full variable domain is GAGVSQSPRYKVTKRGQDVALRCDPISGHVSLYWYRQALGQGPEFLTYFNYEAQQDKSGLPNDRFSAERPEGSISTLTIQRTEQRDSAMYRCASSLEPSGNTIYFGEGSWLTVV.